This T cell receptor beta chain was found in a study of T-cell memory formation after mild COVID-19. Notes on the study in general: Among contracting clones, CD4+ were mainly CM/EM and CD8+ enriched in EMRA. Contracting clones from day 15 to 85 showed balanced CD4/CD8; later expanders favored CD4+.

A 5'RACE reaction primed in the constant segment made cDNA libraries of TCR alpha and TCR beta, and these carried sample barcodes and UMIs. TCRdb re-derived calls from the 5' RACE reads in MiXCR, one entry per CDR3 protein. This sample carries around 390,000 distinct CDR3 sequences, about 16% of them seen once, and the ten largest clones take 20% to 25%. CDR3 length: 14 residues. V was clipped by 4 bases and J by 1 base, with 5 bases between them. In this sample, this clonotype turned up a few times. Its antigen is undetermined. Material: PBMCs or a T cell subset sorted from them (not recorded which). The rearrangement uses TRBV12-3 or TRBV12-4 and TRBJ2-6; no clear D gene. The sequence derives from a man aged 18 to 29 who had mild COVID-19 (a few samples of this study predate the infection). Cell type and time point are not known. CDR3 sequence: CASSSQSGANVLTF. The DNA for the CDR3 is TGTGCCAGCAGTTCTCAATCTGGGGCCAACGTCCTGACTTTC.